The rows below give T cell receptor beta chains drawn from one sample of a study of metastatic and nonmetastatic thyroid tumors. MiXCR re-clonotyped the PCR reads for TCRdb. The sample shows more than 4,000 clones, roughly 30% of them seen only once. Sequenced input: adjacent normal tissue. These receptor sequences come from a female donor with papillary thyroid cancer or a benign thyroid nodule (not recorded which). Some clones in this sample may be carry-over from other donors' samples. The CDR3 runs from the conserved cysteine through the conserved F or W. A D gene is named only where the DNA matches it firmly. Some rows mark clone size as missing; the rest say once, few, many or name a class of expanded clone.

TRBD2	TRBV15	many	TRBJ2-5	TGTGCCACCAGCACTCTCGGACTAGCGGGGGCTTTGGGGACCCAGTACTTC	CATSTLGLAGALGTQYF
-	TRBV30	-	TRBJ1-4	TGTGCCTGGAGCCCCTCGACCTTGTCGGGACCCGATGAAAAACTGTTTTTT	CAWSPSTLSGPDEKLFF
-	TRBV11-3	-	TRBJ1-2	TGTGCCAGCAGCCAAGAGGCCGGGACCTATGGCTACACCTTC	CASSQEAGTYGYTF
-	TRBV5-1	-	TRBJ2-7	TGCGCCAGCAGCTTGGCAGGGGGACTTTTCTACGAGCAGTACTTC	CASSLAGGLFYEQYF
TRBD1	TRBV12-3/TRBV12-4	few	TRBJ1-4	TGTGCCAGCAGTTACAGGGGCTCAAATGAAAAACTGTTTTTT	CASSYRGSNEKLFF
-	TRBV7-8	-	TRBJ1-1	TGTGCCAGCAGCTTATTACAGGGGAACACTGAAGCTTTCTTT	CASSLLQGNTEAFF
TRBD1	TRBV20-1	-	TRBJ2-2	TGCAGTGCCACGCCCGGGACAGGGGGTACCGGGGAGCTGTTTTTT	CSATPGTGGTGELFF
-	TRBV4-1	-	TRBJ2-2	TGCGCCAGCAGCCAAGATTACAACACCGGGGAGCTGTTTTTT	CASSQDYNTGELFF
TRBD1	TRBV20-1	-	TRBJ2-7	TGCAGTGCTAGTAGGACAGGGGGGATTTACGAGCAGTACTTC	CSASRTGGIYEQYF
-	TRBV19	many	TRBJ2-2	TGTGCCACCGATTGGGGGGTCGGGAACACCGGGGAGCTGTTTTTT	CATDWGVGNTGELFF
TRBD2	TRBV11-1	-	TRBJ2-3	TGTGCCAGCAGCTTTTCTGGGACTAGCGGGCCCTACACAGATACGCAGTATTTT	CASSFSGTSGPYTDTQYF
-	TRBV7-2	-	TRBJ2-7	TGTGCCAGCAGCTTAGCAAAGGGGGTCGAGCAGTACTTC	CASSLAKGVEQYF
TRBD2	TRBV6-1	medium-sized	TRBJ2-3	TGTGCCAGCAGTGAAACGTGGCTAGCGGGAGATACGCAGTATTTT	CASSETWLAGDTQYF
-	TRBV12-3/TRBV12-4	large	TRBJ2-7	TGTGCCAGCAGTTTCGACATACAACTGGGTGAGCAGTACTTC	CASSFDIQLGEQYF